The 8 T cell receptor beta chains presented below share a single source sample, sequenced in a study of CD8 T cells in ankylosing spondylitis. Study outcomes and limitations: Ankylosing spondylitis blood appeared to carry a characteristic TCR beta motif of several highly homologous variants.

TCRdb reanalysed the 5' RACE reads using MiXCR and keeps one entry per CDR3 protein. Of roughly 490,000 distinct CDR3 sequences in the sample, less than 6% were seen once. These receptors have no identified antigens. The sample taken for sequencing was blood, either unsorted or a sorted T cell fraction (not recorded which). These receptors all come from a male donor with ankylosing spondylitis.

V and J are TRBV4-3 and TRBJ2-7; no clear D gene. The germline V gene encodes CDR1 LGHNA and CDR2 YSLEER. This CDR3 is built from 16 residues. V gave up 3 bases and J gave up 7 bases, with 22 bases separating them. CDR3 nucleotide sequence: TGCGCCAGCAGCCAGGGCTTAGAGTTCCTCCCTCATGAGCAGTACTTC. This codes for CASSQGLEFLPHEQYF.

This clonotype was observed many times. The DNA for the CDR3 is TGTGCCAGCAGCCCAGTGACTAGCGGGGGCCTCTACGAGCAGTACTTC. It yields the protein CASSPVTSGGLYEQYF. The V and J genes are TRBV9 and TRBJ2-7; 12 positions agree with TRBD2. This CDR3 comprises 16 residues. J gave up 3 bases and V 4 bases, and 8 bases lay outside the gene matches. CDR1 SGDLS and CDR2 YYNGEE come from the germline V gene.

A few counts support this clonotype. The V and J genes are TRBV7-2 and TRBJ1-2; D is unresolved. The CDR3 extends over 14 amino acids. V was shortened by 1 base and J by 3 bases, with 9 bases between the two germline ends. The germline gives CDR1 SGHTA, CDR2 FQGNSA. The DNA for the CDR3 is TGTGCCAGCAGCTTAGGCCGGGCGGACTATGGCTACACCTTC. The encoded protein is CASSLGRADYGYTF. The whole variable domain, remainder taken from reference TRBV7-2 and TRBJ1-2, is GAGVSQSPSNKVTEKGKDVELRCDPISGHTALYWYRQSLGQGLEFLIYFQGNSAPDKSGLPSDRFSAERTGGSVSTLTIQRTQQEDSAVYLCASSLGRADYGYTFGSGTRLTVV.

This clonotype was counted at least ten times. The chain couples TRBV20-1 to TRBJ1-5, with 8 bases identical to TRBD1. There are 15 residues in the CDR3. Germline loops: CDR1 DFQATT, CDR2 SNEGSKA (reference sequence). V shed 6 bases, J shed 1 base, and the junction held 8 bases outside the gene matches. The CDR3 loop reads CSAPPGQVSNQPQHF. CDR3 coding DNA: TGCAGTGCCCCACCGGGACAGGTGAGCAATCAGCCCCAGCATTTT.

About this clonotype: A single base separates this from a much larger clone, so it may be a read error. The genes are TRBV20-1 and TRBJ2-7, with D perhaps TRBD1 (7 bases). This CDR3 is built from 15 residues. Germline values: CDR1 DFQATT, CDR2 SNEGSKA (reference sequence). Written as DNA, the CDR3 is TGCTGTGCTAGAGATGGCCGACAGGGAGGCTACGAGCAGTACTTC. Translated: CCARDGRQGGYEQYF.

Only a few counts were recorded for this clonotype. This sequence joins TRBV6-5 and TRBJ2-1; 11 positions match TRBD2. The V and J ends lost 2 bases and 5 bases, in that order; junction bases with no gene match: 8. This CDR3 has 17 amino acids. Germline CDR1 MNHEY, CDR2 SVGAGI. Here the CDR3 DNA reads TGTGCCAGCAGTTACATGGAGACTAGCGGGGAGAACAATGAGCAGTTCTTC. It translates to CASSYMETSGENNEQFF.

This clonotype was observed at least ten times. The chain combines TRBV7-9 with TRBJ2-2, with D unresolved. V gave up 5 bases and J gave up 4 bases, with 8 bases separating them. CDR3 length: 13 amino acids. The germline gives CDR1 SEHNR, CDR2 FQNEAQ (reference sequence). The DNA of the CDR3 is TGTGCCAGCAGCGCGCAGGTCACCGGGGAGCTGTTTTTT. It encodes CASSAQVTGELFF.

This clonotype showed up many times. CDR3 sequence (DNA): TGTGCCAGCAGTACCCCAATGGACTATGGCTACACCTTC. Residues: CASSTPMDYGYTF. The genes are TRBV12-3 or TRBV12-4 and TRBJ1-2; D gene ambiguous. V dropped 5 bases and J dropped 3 bases, with 10 bases sitting between them. The CDR3 consists of 13 residues.